The T cell receptor (beta chain) described here comes from a study of T cells in tumors after PD-1 blockade. The overall study: Daily vismodegib 150 mg continued in a subset of anti-PD-1-treated patients. Study-wide findings and caveats: Some novel exhausted tumor clones appeared in pre-treatment blood, suggesting peripheral recruitment.

The V gene end was trimmed by 7 bases and the J gene end by 7 bases; junction bases not matched to a gene: 6. Looked up from germline, CDR1 is SNHLY and CDR2 is FYNNEI. The CDR3 is 14 amino acids. Points on this clone: The antigen is undetermined.

Assay: immunoSEQ multiplex PCR; the TCRdb copy retains only in-frame clones and omits some. In the table there are about 47,000 clones, more than 75% of which are singletons. Genomic DNA template from tumor biopsies or peripheral blood, roughly 550 ng to 6,004 ng input. The sample consisted of PBMCs, taken before anti-PD-1 treatment. The receptor's source is a human donor with basal cell carcinoma. The V gene is TRBV2, the J gene TRBJ2-2; TRBD2 aligns across 10 bases. The CDR3 protein is CASISLAGVGELFF. The CDR3 DNA reads as TGTGCCAGCATTTCTCTAGCGGGAGTCGGGGAGCTGTTTTTT.